This section outlines one TCR beta chain sequence together with its context. Its antigen is still unknown. The data derive from a study of shared clonotypes between healthy human individuals. Study-level results: Sequencing depth was expected to affect clonotype sharing among donors.

CDR3 size: 13 residues. The V and J ends lost 1 base and 14 bases respectively, with 12 bases between them. Per the germline V gene, CDR1 is MNHNS and CDR2 is SASEGT. Assay: immunoSEQ multiplex PCR; the TCRdb copy retains only in-frame clones and omits some. The top ten clones hold approximately 0.13% of a sample with some 2,100,000 clones, 90% to 97% of them seen once. This clonotype originated in a man aged 18 to 30 in good health. The sequencing sample was made of naive CD4+ T cells sorted from blood. The subset: CD45RA+ positively selected. The chain has TRBV6-1 and TRBJ1-6; TRBD1 might be the D (5 bases). The CDR3: CASSEGGASTLHF. The CDR3 bases are TGTGCCAGCAGTGAAGGGGGCGCGTCCACCCTCCACTTT.